A single sample gave rise to the 3 T cell receptor beta chains below, sequenced in a study of OX40 agonist ivuxolimab in advanced cancers. The library relied on the immunoSEQ multiplex PCR assay. Not all clones reach the TCRdb copy of this immuneACCESS table, which keeps in-frame sequences only. Checked studies attribute under half of the gap to unresolved V genes and leave the rest unexplained. This sample holds 70,000 to 80,000 clones; roughly 93% were observed only once. The top ten clonotypes cover approximately 14% of the sample. The source was CD4+ or CD8+ T cells sorted from blood, collected in a trial of the OX40 agonist ivuxolimab. The receptors here all came from an adult with an advanced solid tumor such as melanoma, head and neck, liver or kidney cancer.

The rearrangement joins TRBV7-3 to TRBJ2-7, with 9 bases that match TRBD1. This CDR3 is 16 amino acids long. With 3 bases clipped from V and 2 bases from J, the junction kept 8 bases outside the gene matches. Germline V gene lookup returns CDR1 SGHTA and CDR2 FQGTGA. The CDR3 protein is CASSFNRQGGAYEQYF. The CDR3 bases are TGTGCCAGCAGCTTTAATCGACAGGGGGGAGCCTACGAGCAGTACTTC.

The chain employs TRBV7-6 and TRBJ2-1; possibly TRBD1 or TRBD2 for D (5 bases each). Between the trimmed V and J ends, which lost 5 bases and 2 bases, there was a span of 16 bases. The CDR3 sequence is 16 residues long. Looked up from germline, CDR1 is SGHVS and CDR2 is FNYEAQ. Here the CDR3 reads CASSPVGTVTYNEQFF. The CDR3 bases are TGTGCCAGCAGCCCAGTAGGGACGGTTACCTACAATGAGCAGTTCTTC.

This chain uses TRBV19 with TRBJ1-1; D call uncertain. V lost 3 bases and J lost 11, with 22 bases in between. The CDR3 runs 15 residues. Per the germline V gene, CDR1 is LNHDA and CDR2 is SQIVND (reference sequence). CDR3 coding DNA: TGTGCCAGTAGTATCCCTGGACGGCCCCGCGAGGAGGCTTTCTTT. Translating it yields CASSIPGRPREEAFF.